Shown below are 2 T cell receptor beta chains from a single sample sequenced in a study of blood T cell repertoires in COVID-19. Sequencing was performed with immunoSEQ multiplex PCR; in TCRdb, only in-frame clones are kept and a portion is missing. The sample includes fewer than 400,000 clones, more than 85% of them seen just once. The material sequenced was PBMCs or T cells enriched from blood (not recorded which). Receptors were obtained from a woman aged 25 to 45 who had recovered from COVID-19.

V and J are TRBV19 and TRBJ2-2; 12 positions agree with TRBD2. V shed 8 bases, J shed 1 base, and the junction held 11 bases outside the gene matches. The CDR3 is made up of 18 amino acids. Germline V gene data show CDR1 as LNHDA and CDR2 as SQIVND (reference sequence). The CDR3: CASLAGGPVTWNTGELFF. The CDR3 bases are TGTGCCAGTCTAGCGGGAGGGCCGGTTACTTGGAACACCGGGGAGCTGTTTTTT.

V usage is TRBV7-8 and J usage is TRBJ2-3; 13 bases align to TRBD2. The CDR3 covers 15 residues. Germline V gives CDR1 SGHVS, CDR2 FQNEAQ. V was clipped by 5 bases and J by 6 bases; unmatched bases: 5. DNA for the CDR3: TGTGCCAGCAGCATCGGGACTAGCGGGGAGGATACGCAGTATTTT. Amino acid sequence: CASSIGTSGEDTQYF.